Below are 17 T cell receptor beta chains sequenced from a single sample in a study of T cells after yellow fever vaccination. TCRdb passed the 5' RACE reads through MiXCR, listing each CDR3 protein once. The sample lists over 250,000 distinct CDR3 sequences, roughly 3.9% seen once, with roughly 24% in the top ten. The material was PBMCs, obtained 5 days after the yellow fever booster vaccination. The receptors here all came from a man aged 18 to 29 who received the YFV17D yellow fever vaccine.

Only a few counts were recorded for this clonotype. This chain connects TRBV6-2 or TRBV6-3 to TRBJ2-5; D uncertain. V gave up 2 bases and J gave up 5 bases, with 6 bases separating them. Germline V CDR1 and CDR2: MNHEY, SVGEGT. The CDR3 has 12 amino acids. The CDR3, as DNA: TGTGCCAGCAGTTACCTAGACGAGACCCAGTACTTC. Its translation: CASSYLDETQYF.

CDR3 amino acids: CASSLARGSNYGYTF. The DNA for the CDR3 is TGCGCCAGCAGCTTGGCCCGAGGGTCGAACTATGGCTACACCTTC. The V gene is TRBV5-1, the J gene TRBJ1-2; the D is unclear. The CDR3 has 15 residues. CDR1 is SGHRS, CDR2 YFSETQ, per germline. The V end lost 0 bases, the J end lost 2 bases, and 11 bases lay between the germline ends.

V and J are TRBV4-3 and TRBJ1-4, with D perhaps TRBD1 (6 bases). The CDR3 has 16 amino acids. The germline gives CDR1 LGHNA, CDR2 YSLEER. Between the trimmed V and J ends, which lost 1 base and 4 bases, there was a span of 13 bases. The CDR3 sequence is CASSQVKGGLNEKLFF. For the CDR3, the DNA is TGCGCCAGCAGCCAAGTGAAGGGGGGCCTTAATGAAAAACTGTTTTTT.

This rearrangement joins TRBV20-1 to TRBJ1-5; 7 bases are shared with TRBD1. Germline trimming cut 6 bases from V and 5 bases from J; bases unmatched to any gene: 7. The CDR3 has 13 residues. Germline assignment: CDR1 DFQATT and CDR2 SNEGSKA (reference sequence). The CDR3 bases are TGCAGTGCCCTACAGGGGCGTGATCAGCCCCAGCATTTT. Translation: CSALQGRDQPQHF.

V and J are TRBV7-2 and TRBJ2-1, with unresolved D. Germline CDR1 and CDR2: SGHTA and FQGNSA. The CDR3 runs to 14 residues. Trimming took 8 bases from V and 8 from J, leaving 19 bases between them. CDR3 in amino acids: CASGTPGDQHEQFF. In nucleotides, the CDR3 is TGTGCCAGCGGCACACCGGGCGATCAGCATGAGCAGTTCTTC.

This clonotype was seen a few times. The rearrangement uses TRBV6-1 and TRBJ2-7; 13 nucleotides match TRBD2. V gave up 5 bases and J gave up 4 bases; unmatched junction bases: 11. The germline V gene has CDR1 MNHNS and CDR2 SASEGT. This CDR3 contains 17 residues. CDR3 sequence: CASSSGLAGDNGYEQYV. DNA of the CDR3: TGTGCCAGCAGTTCTGGACTAGCGGGGGATAACGGATACGAGCAGTACGTC.

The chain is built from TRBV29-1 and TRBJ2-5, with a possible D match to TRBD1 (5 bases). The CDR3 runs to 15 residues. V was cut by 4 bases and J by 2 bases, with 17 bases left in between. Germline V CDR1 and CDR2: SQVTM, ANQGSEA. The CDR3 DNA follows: TGCAGCGTTGTTCGGTCGGCAGGGTTGCAAGAGACCCAGTACTTC. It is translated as CSVVRSAGLQETQYF.

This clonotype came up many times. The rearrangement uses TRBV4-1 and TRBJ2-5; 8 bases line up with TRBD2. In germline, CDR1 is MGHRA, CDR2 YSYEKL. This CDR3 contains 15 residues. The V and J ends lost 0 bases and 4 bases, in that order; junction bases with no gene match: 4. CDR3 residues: CASSQDPSGRETQYF. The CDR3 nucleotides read TGCGCCAGCAGCCAAGATCCTAGCGGGCGAGAGACCCAGTACTTC.

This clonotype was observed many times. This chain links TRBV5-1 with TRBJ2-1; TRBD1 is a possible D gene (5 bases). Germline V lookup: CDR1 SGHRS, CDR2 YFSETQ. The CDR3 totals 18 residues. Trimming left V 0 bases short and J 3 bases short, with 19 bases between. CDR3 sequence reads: CASSLVVLSRTNYNEQFF. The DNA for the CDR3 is TGCGCCAGCAGCTTGGTAGTGTTGTCTCGGACAAACTACAATGAGCAGTTCTTC.

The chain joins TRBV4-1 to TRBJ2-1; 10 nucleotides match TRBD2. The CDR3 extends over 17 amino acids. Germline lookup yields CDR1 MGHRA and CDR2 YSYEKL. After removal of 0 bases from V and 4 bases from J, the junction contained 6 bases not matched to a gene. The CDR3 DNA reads TGCGCCAGCAGCCAAGATTTAGCGGGGGGCCGTTACAATGAGCAGTTCTTC. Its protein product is CASSQDLAGGRYNEQFF.

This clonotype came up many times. As DNA, the CDR3 is TGCAGTGCTAGAGACTCAGGGGGCATGAATGAGCAGTTCTTC. Protein: CSARDSGGMNEQFF. The chain has TRBV20-1 and TRBJ2-1; 8 nucleotides agree with TRBD1. The CDR3 is 14 residues long. V lost 0 bases, J lost 7 bases, and 5 bases stayed unmatched. The germline V gene encodes CDR1 DFQATT and CDR2 SNEGSKA (reference sequence).

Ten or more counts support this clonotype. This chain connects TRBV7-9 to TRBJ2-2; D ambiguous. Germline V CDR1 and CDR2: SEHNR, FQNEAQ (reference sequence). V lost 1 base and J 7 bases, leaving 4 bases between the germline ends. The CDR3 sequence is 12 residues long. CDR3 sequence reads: CASSLVVGELFF. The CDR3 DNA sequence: TGTGCCAGCAGCTTAGTTGTCGGGGAGCTGTTTTTT.

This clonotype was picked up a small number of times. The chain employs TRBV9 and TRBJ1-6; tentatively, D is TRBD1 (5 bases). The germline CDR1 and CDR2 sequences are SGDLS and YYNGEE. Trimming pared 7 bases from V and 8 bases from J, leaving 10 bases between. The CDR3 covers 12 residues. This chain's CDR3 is CASGDRDSPLHF. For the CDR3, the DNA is TGTGCCAGCGGAGACAGAGATTCACCCCTCCACTTT.

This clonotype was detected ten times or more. The CDR3 DNA is TGTGCCAGCAGCGTGGCCCCTAGGCAACATACGCAGTATTTT. This encodes CASSVAPRQHTQYF. The chain uses TRBV9 and TRBJ2-3; D unclear. This CDR3 comprises 14 residues. Trimming removed 2 bases at V and 7 bases at J, with 14 bases between. Looked up from germline, CDR1 is SGDLS and CDR2 is YYNGEE.

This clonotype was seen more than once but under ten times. CDR3 protein: CASSQRARGGGTEAFF. The DNA of the CDR3 is TGCGCCAGCAGCCAAAGGGCCCGGGGCGGGGGCACTGAAGCTTTCTTT. The rearrangement uses TRBV4-3 and TRBJ1-1; maybe TRBD1 (5 bases). V lost 2 bases and J lost 4, with 17 bases in between. CDR1 and CDR2 from the germline V gene are LGHNA and YSLEER. The CDR3 has 16 residues.

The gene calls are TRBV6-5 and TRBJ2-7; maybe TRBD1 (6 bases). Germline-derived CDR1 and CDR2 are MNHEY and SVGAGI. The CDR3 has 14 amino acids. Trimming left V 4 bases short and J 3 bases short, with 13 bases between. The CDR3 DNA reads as TGTGCCAGCAGTTTTCGACAGGTTCTCTACGAGCAGTACTTC. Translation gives CASSFRQVLYEQYF.

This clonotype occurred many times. CDR3 sequence reads: CASSLAWGNPTDTQYF. CDR3 DNA: TGCGCCAGCAGCTTGGCCTGGGGAAATCCCACAGATACGCAGTATTTT. The chain couples TRBV5-1 to TRBJ2-3, with D unclear. The CDR3 extends over 16 amino acids. V gave up 0 bases and J gave up 2 bases, with 13 bases separating them. From germline, CDR1 is SGHRS and CDR2 YFSETQ.